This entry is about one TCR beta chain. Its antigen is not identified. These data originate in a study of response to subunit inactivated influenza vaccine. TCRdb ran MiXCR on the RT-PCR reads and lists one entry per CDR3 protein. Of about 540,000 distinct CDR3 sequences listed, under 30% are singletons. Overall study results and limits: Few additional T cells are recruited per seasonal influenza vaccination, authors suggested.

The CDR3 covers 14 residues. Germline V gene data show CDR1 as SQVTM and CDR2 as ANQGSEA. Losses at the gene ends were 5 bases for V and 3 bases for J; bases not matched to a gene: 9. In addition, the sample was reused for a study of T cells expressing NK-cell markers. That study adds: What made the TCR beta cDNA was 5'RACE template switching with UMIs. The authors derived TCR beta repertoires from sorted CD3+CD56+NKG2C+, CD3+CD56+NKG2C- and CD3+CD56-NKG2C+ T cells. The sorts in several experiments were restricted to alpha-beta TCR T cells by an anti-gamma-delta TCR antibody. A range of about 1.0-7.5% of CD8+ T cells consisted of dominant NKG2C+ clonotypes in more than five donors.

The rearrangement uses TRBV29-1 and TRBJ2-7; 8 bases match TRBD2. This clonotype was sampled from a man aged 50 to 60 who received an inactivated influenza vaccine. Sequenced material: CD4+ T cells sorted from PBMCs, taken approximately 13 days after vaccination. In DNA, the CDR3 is TGCAGCGTTAAGGGCGGGGGACTAGACTACGAGCAGTACTTC. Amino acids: CSVKGGGLDYEQYF.